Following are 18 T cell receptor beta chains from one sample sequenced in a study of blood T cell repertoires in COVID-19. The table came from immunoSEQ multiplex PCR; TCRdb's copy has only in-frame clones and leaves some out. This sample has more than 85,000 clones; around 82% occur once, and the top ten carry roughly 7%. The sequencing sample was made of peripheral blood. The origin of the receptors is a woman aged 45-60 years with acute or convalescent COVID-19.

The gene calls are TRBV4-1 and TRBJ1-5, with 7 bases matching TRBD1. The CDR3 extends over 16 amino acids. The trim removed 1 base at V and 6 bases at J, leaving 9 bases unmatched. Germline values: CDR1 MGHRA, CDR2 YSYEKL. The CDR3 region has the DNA TGCGCCAGCAGCCAAGCGGGAGGGGGCGCGGGTCAGCCCCAGCATTTT. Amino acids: CASSQAGGGAGQPQHF.

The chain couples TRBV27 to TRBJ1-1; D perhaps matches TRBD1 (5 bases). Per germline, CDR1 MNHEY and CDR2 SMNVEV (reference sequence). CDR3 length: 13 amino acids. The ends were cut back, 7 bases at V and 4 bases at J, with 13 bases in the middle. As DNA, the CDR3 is TGTGCCAGCATCCTTTCCGGGGGCACTGAAGCTTTCTTT. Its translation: CASILSGGTEAFF.

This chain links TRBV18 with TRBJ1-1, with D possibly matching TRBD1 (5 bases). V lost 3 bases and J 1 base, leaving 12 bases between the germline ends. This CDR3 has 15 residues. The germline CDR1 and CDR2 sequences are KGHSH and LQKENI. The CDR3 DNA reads TGTGCCAGCTCACCTGGCTGGGGGGGGAACACTGAAGCTTTCTTT. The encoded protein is CASSPGWGGNTEAFF.

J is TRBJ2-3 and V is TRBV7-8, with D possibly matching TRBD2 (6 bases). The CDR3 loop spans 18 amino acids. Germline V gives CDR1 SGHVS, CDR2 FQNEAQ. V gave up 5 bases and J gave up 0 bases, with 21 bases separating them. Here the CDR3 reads CASSPRRSDGTSTDTQYF. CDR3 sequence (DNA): TGTGCCAGCAGCCCCCGTCGTTCTGATGGGACTAGCACAGATACGCAGTATTTT.

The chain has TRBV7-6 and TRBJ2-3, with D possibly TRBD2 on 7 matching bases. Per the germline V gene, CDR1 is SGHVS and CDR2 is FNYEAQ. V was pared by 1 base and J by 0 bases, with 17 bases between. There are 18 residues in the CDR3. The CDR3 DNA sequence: TGTGCCAGCAGCTTAGTAATACCGCGGGGGCCTAGCACAGATACGCAGTATTTT. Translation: CASSLVIPRGPSTDTQYF.

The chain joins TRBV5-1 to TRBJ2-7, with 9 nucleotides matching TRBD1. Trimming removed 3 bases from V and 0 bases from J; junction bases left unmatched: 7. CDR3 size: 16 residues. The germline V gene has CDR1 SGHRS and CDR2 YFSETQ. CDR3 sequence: CASSSGTGSSSYEQYF. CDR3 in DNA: TGCGCCAGCAGCTCGGGGACAGGGTCAAGCTCCTACGAGCAGTACTTC.

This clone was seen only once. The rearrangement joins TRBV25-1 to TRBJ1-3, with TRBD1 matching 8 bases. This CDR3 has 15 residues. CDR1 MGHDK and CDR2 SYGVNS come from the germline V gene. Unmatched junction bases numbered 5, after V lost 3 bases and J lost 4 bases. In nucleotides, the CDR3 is TGTGCCAGCAGTGACGACAGGGGCGGAGGAAACACCATATATTTT. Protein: CASSDDRGGGNTIYF. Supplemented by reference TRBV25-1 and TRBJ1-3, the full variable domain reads EADIYQTPRYLVIGTGKKITLECSQTMGHDKMYWYQQDPGMELHLIHYSYGVNSTEKGDLSSESTVSRIRTEHFPLTLESARPSHTSQYLCASSDDRGGGNTIYFGEGSWLTVV.

DNA for the CDR3: TGCGCCAGCAGCTTGGGGGGAGGGAACACTGAAGCTTTCTTT. This gives the protein CASSLGGGNTEAFF. V usage is TRBV5-1 and J usage is TRBJ1-1; D uncertain. Trimming cost V 0 bases and J 1 base, with 7 bases left between them. Germline CDR1 is SGHRS and CDR2 is YFSETQ. CDR3 length: 14 residues.

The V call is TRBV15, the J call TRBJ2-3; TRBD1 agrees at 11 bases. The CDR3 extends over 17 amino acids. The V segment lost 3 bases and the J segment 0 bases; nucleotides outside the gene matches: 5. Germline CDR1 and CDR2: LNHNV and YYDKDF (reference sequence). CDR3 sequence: CATSSGQGARSTDTQYF. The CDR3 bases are TGTGCCACCAGCAGCGGACAGGGGGCACGTAGCACAGATACGCAGTATTTT.

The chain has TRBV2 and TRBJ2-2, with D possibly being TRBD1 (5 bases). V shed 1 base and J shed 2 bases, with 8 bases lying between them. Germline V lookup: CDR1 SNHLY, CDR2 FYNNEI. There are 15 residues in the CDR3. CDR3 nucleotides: TGTGCCAGCAGTGAAGGGACAACAAACACCGGGGAGCTGTTTTTT. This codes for CASSEGTTNTGELFF.

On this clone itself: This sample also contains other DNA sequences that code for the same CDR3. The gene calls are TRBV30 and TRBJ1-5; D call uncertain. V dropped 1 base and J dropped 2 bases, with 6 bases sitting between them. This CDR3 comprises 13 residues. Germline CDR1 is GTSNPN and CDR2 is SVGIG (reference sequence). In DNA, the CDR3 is TGTGCCTGGAGTGGAGGAGGCAATCAGCCCCAGCATTTT. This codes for CAWSGGGNQPQHF.

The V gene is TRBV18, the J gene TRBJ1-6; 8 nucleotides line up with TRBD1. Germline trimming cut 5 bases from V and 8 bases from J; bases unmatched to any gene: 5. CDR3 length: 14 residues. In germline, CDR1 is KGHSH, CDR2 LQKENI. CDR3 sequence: CASSTTGDDSPLHF. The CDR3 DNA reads TGTGCCAGCTCAACGACAGGGGATGATTCACCCCTCCACTTT.

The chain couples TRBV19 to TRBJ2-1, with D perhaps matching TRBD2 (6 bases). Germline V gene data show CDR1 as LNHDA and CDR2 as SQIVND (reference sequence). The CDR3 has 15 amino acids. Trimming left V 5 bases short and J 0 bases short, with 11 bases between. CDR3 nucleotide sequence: TGTGCCAGTAGTGGTTGGGGGGTCTCCTACAATGAGCAGTTCTTC. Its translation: CASSGWGVSYNEQFF.

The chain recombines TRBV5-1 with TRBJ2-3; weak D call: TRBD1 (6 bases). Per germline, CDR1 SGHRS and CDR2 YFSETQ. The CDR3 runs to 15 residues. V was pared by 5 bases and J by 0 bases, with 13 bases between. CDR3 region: CASRRDTDSTDTQYF. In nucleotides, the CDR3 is TGCGCCAGCAGACGGGACACCGACAGCACAGATACGCAGTATTTT.

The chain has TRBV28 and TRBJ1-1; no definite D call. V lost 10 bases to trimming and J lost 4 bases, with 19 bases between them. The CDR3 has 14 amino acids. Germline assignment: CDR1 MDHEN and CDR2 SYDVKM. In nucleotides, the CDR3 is TGTGCCATCAAGCAGACGCCCCGGGGCACTGAAGCTTTCTTT. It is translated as CAIKQTPRGTEAFF.

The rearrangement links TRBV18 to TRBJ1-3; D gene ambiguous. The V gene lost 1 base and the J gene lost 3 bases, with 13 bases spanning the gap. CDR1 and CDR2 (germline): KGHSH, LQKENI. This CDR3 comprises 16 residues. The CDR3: CASSPLSGQVGNTIYF. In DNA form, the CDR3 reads TGTGCCAGCTCACCACTTTCCGGCCAGGTTGGAAACACCATATATTTT. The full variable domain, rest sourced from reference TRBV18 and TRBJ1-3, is NAGVMQNPRHLVRRRGQEARLRCSPMKGHSHVYWYRQLPEEGLKFMVYLQKENIIDESGMPKERFSAEFPKEGPSILRIQQVVRGDSAAYFCASSPLSGQVGNTIYFGEGSWLTVV.

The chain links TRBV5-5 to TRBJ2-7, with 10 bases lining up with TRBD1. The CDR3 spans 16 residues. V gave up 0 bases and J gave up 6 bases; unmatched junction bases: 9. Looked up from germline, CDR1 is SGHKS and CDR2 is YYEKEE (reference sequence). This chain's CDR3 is CASSLGTGGSWSEQYF. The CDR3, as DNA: TGTGCCAGCAGCTTGGGGACAGGGGGGTCATGGTCCGAGCAGTACTTC.

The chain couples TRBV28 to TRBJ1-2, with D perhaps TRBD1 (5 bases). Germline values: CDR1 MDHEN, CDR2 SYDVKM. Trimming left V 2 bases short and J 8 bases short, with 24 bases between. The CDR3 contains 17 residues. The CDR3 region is CASSLETTWTPLGGYTF. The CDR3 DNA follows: TGTGCCAGCAGTTTAGAAACAACCTGGACACCCTTAGGCGGCTACACCTTC.